The 18 T cell receptor beta chains listed next were all sequenced from one sample in a study of neurological immune-mediated disorders. Via MiXCR, TCRdb re-called the 5' RACE reads, giving one row per CDR3 protein. The sample has tens of thousands of distinct CDR3 sequences, about 5.8% seen once. Sequencing input: CD4+ T cells from blood. The receptors come from a woman aged 18-29 years with multiple sclerosis.

Ten or more counts support this clonotype. The chain recombines TRBV6-6 with TRBJ1-2, with unresolved D. Germline lookup yields CDR1 MNHNY and CDR2 SVGAGI (reference sequence). Trimming stripped 0 bases from V and 6 bases from J, with 8 bases between. The CDR3 has 13 amino acids. CDR3 amino acids: CASSYSTVDGYTF. The CDR3 DNA follows: TGTGCCAGCAGTTACTCGACTGTGGATGGCTACACCTTC.

This clonotype was recorded a few times. The V and J genes are TRBV6-6 and TRBJ2-7, with TRBD2 matching over 10 bases. The CDR3 is made up of 15 amino acids. Germline V gene sequence: CDR1 MNHNY, CDR2 SVGAGI (reference sequence). The J segment lost 0 bases and the V segment lost 5 bases, leaving 4 bases of the junction unmatched. CDR3 protein: CASSDGLADSYEQYF. In DNA, the CDR3 is TGTGCCAGCAGTGACGGACTAGCGGACTCCTACGAGCAGTACTTC.

This clonotype was detected many times. CDR3 nucleotide sequence: TGTGCCAGCAGCCAGAGCGGGAGGGAGGAGGATACGCAGTATTTT. Translated: CASSQSGREEDTQYF. The chain is built from TRBV11-2 and TRBJ2-3; 10 bases fit TRBD2. CDR3 length equals 15 residues. V lost 5 bases and J lost 6; bases outside the gene matches: 8. Germline loops: CDR1 SGHAT, CDR2 FQNNGV.

By share of the sample, this clonotype is medium-sized. The gene calls are TRBV27 and TRBJ1-5; D possibly corresponds to TRBD1 (6 bases). The V end was cut by 3 bases, the J end by 5 bases, with 11 bases between. The CDR3 spans 14 residues. Germline loops: CDR1 MNHEY, CDR2 SMNVEV (reference sequence). For the CDR3, the DNA is TGTGCCAGCAGTTTTCCGGGGGCGCATCAGCCCCAGCATTTT. This sequence encodes CASSFPGAHQPQHF.

This clonotype was counted ten times or more. The chain uses TRBV6-5 and TRBJ1-6; 9 bases map to TRBD1. Per germline, CDR1 MNHEY and CDR2 SVGAGI. This CDR3 spans 14 amino acids. After removal of 5 bases from V and 9 bases from J, the junction contained 5 bases not matched to a gene. Written as DNA, the CDR3 is TGTGCCAGCAGTCTCCGGGACAGGGTTTCACCCCTCCACTTT. It codes for CASSLRDRVSPLHF.

This clonotype was observed at least ten times. The gene calls are TRBV20-1 and TRBJ2-1; TRBD1 aligns across 7 bases. This CDR3 comprises 14 residues. The V segment lost 0 bases and the J segment 3 bases; nucleotides outside the gene matches: 2. Germline CDR1 is DFQATT and CDR2 is SNEGSKA (reference sequence). The CDR3 reads CSARDRDSYNEQFF. The CDR3 DNA reads TGCAGTGCTAGAGATCGGGACAGCTACAATGAGCAGTTCTTC.

This clonotype was found many times. The chain carries TRBV7-2 and TRBJ2-7; D unresolved. The germline gives CDR1 SGHTA, CDR2 FQGNSA. Trimming shortened V by 5 bases and J by 0 bases, and 11 bases separated the two germline ends. The CDR3 runs 14 residues. The CDR3 DNA sequence: TGTGCCAGCAGCCGGGCAGGCCACTCCTACGAGCAGTACGTC. It translates to CASSRAGHSYEQYV.

This clonotype was observed many times. The chain combines TRBV7-6 with TRBJ1-5, with no clear D. Germline V gene data show CDR1 as SGHVS and CDR2 as FNYEAQ. The CDR3 runs 14 residues. V was shortened by 0 bases and J by 7 bases, with 10 bases between the two germline ends. Written as DNA, the CDR3 is TGTGCCAGCAGCTTAGCGGTAGGAGCGCAGCCCCAGCATTTT. Its translation: CASSLAVGAQPQHF.

The chain has TRBV10-3 and TRBJ2-1, with 13 bases identical to TRBD2. Losses at the gene ends were 6 bases for V and 2 bases for J; bases not matched to a gene: 1. The CDR3 contains 15 residues. Germline assignment: CDR1 ENHRY and CDR2 SYGVKD. The CDR3 sequence: CAIRGLAGAYNEQFF. Written as DNA, the CDR3 is TGTGCCATCAGAGGACTAGCGGGAGCCTACAATGAGCAGTTCTTC.

This clonotype was detected many times. The chain employs TRBV14 and TRBJ1-1, with TRBD1 matching 11 bases. Germline-derived CDR1 and CDR2 are SGHDN and FVKESK. This CDR3 contains 15 residues. The J segment lost 2 bases and the V segment lost 4 bases, leaving 3 bases of the junction unmatched. This chain's CDR3 is CASSRTGGLNTEAFF. In nucleotides, the CDR3 is TGTGCCAGCAGCCGGACAGGGGGCCTCAACACTGAAGCTTTCTTT.

This clonotype has a count of ten or more. The chain recombines TRBV27 with TRBJ1-2; unclear D gene. Germline V gene lookup returns CDR1 MNHEY and CDR2 SMNVEV (reference sequence). Trimming took 2 bases from V and 5 from J, leaving 6 bases between them. There are 12 residues in the CDR3. Written as DNA, the CDR3 is TGTGCCAGCAGTTTAGACGGGTATGGCTACACCTTC. Its protein is CASSLDGYGYTF.

The sample holds a few counts of this clonotype. The J gene is TRBJ2-2, the V gene TRBV19; 7 nucleotides agree with TRBD1. Unmatched junction bases numbered 7, after V lost 5 bases and J lost 4 bases. Per germline, CDR1 LNHDA and CDR2 SQIVND (reference sequence). CDR3 size: 15 residues. The DNA of the CDR3 is TGTGCCAGTAGTCCGACAGGGACCATCACCGGGGAGCTGTTTTTT. This codes for CASSPTGTITGELFF.

There are many counts of this clonotype. This chain connects TRBV14 to TRBJ2-1, with 7 bases fitting TRBD1. The J segment lost 2 bases and the V segment lost 2 bases, leaving 6 bases of the junction unmatched. This CDR3 contains 16 residues. From germline, CDR1 is SGHDN and CDR2 FVKESK. CDR3 loop: CASSQRQGPPYNEQFF. The CDR3 DNA follows: TGTGCCAGCAGCCAACGACAGGGACCTCCCTACAATGAGCAGTTCTTC.

Many counts were recorded for this clonotype. The chain uses TRBV10-3 and TRBJ1-6; 11 bases match TRBD1. This CDR3 region has 15 residues. CDR1 and CDR2 (germline): ENHRY, SYGVKD. Trimming at V came to 5 bases and at J to 9 bases, leaving 6 bases not matched to a gene. CDR3 in amino acids: CAISPGQGDSSPLHF. In DNA form, the CDR3 reads TGTGCCATCAGTCCGGGACAGGGGGATTCTTCACCCCTCCACTTT.

There are many counts of this clonotype. The rearrangement joins TRBV30 to TRBJ1-1; TRBD1 is a possible D gene (5 bases). V lost 7 bases to trimming and J lost 0 bases, with 24 bases between them. The CDR3 extends over 17 amino acids. CDR1 is GTSNPN, CDR2 SVGIG, per germline (reference sequence). The CDR3 spells CAYGRLSPGRMNTEAFF. The CDR3 DNA reads TGTGCCTACGGACGGTTATCGCCGGGACGAATGAACACTGAAGCTTTCTTT.

This clonotype has a count of ten or more. This chain links TRBV25-1 with TRBJ2-2; D is ambiguous. This CDR3 has 13 amino acids. The germline V gene encodes CDR1 MGHDK and CDR2 SYGVNS. V was pared by 6 bases and J by 4 bases, with 9 bases between. CDR3 residues: CASRFSSTGELFF. CDR3 DNA sequence: TGTGCCAGCAGATTCTCTAGCACCGGGGAGCTGTTTTTT. The full variable domain, in which reference TRBV25-1 and TRBJ2-2 provide the parts outside the CDR3, is EADIYQTPRYLVIGTGKKITLECSQTMGHDKMYWYQQDPGMELHLIHYSYGVNSTEKGDLSSESTVSRIRTEHFPLTLESARPSHTSQYLCASRFSSTGELFFGEGSRLTVL.

Many counts were recorded for this clonotype. The chain combines TRBV12-3 or TRBV12-4 with TRBJ2-1; D is uncertain. There are 15 residues in the CDR3. Trimming cost V 7 bases and J 4 bases, with 17 bases left between them. CDR3 nucleotide sequence: TGTGCCAGCACTGCGTTTCTGGCCCTTTACAATGAGCAGTTCTTC. This translates into CASTAFLALYNEQFF.

This clonotype was seen many times. The chain joins TRBV15 to TRBJ2-5, with 10 bases fitting TRBD1. Trimming at V came to 3 bases and at J to 2 bases, leaving 3 bases not matched to a gene. The CDR3 length is 15 residues. Germline-derived CDR1 and CDR2 are LNHNV and YYDKDF (reference sequence). CDR3 nucleotides: TGTGCCACCAGCAGGGACAGGGGGTCGCAAGAGACCCAGTACTTC. Translating gives CATSRDRGSQETQYF.